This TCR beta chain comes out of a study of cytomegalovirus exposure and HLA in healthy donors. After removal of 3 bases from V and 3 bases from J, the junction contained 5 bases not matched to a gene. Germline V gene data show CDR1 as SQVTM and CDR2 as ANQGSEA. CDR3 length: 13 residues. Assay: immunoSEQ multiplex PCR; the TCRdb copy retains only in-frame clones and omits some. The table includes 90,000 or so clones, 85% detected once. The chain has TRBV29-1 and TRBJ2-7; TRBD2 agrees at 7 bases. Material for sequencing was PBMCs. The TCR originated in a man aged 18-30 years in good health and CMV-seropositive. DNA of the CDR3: TGCAGCGTTGAGATTGGACTAGGCTACGAGCAGTACTTC. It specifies CSVEIGLGYEQYF.